Sequencing of this TCR beta chain was carried out in a study of vaccination effects on CD4 cells after COVID-19. After removal of 1 base from V and 2 bases from J, the junction contained 10 bases not matched to a gene. Germline assignment: CDR1 MNHNS and CDR2 SASEGT. The CDR3 length is 18 residues. Using viral peptide pools, the ViraFEST assay grew out antigen-specific CD4+ T cells prior to sequencing. Isolating CD4+ T cells followed ten to eleven days of culture. Two doses of BNT162b2 or mRNA-1273 vaccine were administered to participants. Cultures received IL-2 medium that replaced half the medium on days 3 and 7. Using immunoSEQ multiplex PCR, the repertoire was profiled, and TCRdb retains in-frame clones only, with some absent. The sample yields roughly 56,000 clones, more than 70% seen once. Concerning this clone: Its antigen is not known.

The chain has TRBV6-1 and TRBJ2-3; TRBD2 matches 9 bases. The starting material was CD4+ T cells from PBMCs cultured with HCoV-229E spike peptides, obtained after COVID-19 vaccination. This receptor was taken from a human donor who received a COVID-19 vaccine. The CDR3 protein is CASSEGFLAGQFTDTQYF. For the CDR3, the DNA is TGTGCCAGCAGTGAAGGCTTTCTAGCGGGGCAATTCACAGATACGCAGTATTTT.